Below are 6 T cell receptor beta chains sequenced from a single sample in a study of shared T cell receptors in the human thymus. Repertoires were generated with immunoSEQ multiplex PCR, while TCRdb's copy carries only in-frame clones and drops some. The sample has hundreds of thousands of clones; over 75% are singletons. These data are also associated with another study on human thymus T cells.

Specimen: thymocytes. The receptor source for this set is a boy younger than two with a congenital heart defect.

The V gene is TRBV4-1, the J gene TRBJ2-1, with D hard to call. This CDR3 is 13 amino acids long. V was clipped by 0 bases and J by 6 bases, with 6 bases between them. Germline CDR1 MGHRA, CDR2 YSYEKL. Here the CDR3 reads CASSQDWANEQFF. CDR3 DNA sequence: TGCGCCAGCAGCCAAGATTGGGCCAATGAGCAGTTCTTC.

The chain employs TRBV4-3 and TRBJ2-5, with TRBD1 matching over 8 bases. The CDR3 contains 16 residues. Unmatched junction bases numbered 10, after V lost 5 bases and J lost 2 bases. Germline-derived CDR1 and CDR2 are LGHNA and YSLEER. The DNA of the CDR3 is TGCGCCAGCAGCTCGACCCCCCGGACAGGGCAAGAGACCCAGTACTTC. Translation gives CASSSTPRTGQETQYF.

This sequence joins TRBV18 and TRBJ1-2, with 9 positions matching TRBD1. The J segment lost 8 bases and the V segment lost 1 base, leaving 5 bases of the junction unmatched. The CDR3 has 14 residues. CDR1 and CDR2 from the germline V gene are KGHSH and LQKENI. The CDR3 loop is CASSPHRQGDGYTF. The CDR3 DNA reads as TGTGCCAGCTCACCACACCGACAGGGGGACGGCTACACCTTC.

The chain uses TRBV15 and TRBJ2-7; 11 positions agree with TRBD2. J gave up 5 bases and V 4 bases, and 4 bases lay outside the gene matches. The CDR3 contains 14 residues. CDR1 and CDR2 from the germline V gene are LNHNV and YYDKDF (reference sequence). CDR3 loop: CATSTRGLADEQYF. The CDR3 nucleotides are TGTGCCACCAGCACCCGGGGACTAGCGGACGAGCAGTACTTC.

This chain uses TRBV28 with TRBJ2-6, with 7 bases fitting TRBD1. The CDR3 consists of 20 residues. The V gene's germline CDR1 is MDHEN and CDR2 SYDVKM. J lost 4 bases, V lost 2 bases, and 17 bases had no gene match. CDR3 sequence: CASSLPGQFQGIKGANVLTF. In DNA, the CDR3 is TGTGCCAGCAGTTTACCGGGACAGTTCCAAGGGATTAAGGGGGCCAACGTCCTGACTTTC.

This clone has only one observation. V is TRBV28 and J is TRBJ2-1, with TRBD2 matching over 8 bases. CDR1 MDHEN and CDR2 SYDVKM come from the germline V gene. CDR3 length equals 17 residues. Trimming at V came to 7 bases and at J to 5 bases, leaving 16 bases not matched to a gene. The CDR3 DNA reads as TGTGCCAGCAAACAGTCTAGCGGGTTTACCAAAGACAATGAGCAGTTCTTC. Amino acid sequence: CASKQSSGFTKDNEQFF.